This TCR beta chain originates from a study of T cells after yellow fever vaccination. MiXCR was run by TCRdb on the 5' RACE reads, yielding one entry per CDR3 protein. Of over 300,000 distinct CDR3 sequences listed, 3.6% are singletons. This clonotype has more than one count but fewer than ten. The receptor's source is a man between 18 and 35 years old who received the YFV17D yellow fever vaccine. The material was PBMCs, obtained on the day of the yellow fever booster vaccination.

CDR3 loop: CASSSTTQETQYF. CDR3 DNA sequence: TGCGCCAGCAGCTCAACTACCCAAGAGACCCAGTACTTC. The V call is TRBV5-1, the J call TRBJ2-5; D gene uncertain. The V gene's germline CDR1 is SGHRS and CDR2 YFSETQ. Trimming shortened V by 3 bases and J by 1 base, and 7 bases separated the two germline ends. This CDR3 spans 13 amino acids.